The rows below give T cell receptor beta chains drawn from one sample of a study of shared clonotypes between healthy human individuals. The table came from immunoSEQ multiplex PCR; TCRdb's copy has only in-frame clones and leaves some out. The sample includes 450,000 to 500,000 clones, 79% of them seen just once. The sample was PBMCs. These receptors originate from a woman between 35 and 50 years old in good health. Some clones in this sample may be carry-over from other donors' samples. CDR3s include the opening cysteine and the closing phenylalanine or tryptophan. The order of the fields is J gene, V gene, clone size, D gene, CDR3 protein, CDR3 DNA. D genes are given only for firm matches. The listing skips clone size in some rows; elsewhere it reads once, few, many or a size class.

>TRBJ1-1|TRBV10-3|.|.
CAISESRGADTEAFF
TGTGCCATCAGTGAGTCGCGGGGGGCGGACACTGAAGCTTTCTTT
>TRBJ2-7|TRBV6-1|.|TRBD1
CASKPGTGSWEQYF
TGTGCCAGCAAACCGGGGACAGGGTCTTGGGAGCAGTACTTC
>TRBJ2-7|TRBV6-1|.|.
CASRRLLSSYEQYF
TGTGCCAGCAGACGACTCCTAAGCTCCTACGAGCAGTACTTC
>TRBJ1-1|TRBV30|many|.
CAWTMGGPEAFF
TGTGCCTGGACAATGGGGGGACCTGAAGCTTTCTTT
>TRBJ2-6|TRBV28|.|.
CASSLFQTSGANVLTF
TGTGCCAGCAGTTTATTCCAGACCTCTGGGGCCAACGTCCTGACTTTC
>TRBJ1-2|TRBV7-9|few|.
CASSGDTAPYGYTF
TGTGCCAGCAGTGGCGACACCGCCCCCTATGGCTACACCTTC
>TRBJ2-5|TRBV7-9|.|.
CASSQDSSRETQYF
TGTGCCAGCAGCCAAGACAGCTCGCGGGAGACCCAGTACTTC
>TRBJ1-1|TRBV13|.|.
CASSLRRILDTEAFF
TGTGCCAGCAGCTTAAGACGGATCCTTGATACTGAAGCTTTCTTT
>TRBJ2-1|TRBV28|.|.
CASSLRDLNEQFF
TGTGCCAGCAGTTTGAGGGACCTCAATGAGCAGTTCTTC
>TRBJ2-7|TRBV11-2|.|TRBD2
CASRGLADYEQYF
TGTGCCAGCAGAGGACTAGCGGACTACGAGCAGTACTTC
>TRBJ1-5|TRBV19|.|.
CASSMGGPEPQHF
TGTGCCAGTAGTATGGGGGGGCCGGAGCCCCAGCATTTT
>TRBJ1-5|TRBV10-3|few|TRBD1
CAISHDRDNQPQHF
TGTGCCATCAGCCATGACAGGGACAATCAGCCCCAGCATTTT
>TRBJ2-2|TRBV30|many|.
CAWSAGEAGELFF
TGTGCCTGGAGTGCGGGCGAAGCCGGGGAGCTGTTTTTT